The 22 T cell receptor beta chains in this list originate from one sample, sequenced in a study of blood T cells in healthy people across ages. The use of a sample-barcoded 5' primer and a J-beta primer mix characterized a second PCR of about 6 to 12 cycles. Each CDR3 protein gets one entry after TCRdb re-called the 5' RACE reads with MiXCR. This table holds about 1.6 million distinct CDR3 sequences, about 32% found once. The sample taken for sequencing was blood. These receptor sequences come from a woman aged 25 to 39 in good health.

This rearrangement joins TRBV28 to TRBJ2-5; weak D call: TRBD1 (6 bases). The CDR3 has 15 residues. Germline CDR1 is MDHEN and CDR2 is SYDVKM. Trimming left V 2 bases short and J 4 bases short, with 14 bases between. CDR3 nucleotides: TGTGCCAGCAGTTTAAGTGGACAGAAAGGAGAGACCCAGTACTTC. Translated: CASSLSGQKGETQYF.

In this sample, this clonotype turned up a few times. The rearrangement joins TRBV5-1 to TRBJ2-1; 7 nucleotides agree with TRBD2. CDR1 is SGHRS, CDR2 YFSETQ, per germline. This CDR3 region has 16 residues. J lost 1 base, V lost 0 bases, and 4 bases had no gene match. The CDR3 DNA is TGCGCCAGCAGCTTGGCCAGCGGGACTTCCTACAATGAGCAGTTCTTC. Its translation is CASSLASGTSYNEQFF.

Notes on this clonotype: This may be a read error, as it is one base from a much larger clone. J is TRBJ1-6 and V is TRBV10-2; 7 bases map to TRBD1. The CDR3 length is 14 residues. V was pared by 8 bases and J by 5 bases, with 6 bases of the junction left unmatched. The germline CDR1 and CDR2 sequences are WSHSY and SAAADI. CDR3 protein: CASGVGTDNSPLHF. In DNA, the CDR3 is TGCGCCAGCGGTGTGGGGACAGATAATTCACCCCTCCACTTT.

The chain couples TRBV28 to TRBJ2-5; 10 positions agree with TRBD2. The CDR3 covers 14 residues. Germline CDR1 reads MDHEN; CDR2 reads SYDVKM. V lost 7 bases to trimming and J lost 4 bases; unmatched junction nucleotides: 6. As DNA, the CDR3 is TGTGCCAGCAAAGCGGGAGGGCCGGGAGAGACCCAGTACTTC. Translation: CASKAGGPGETQYF.

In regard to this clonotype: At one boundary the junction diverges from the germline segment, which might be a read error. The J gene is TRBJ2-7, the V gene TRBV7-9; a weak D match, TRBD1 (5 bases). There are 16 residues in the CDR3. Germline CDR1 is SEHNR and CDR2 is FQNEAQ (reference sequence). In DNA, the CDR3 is TGTGCCAGCAGCCCCATCTCGTTGGACACGTCCTACGAGCGGTACTTC. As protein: CASSPISLDTSYERYF.

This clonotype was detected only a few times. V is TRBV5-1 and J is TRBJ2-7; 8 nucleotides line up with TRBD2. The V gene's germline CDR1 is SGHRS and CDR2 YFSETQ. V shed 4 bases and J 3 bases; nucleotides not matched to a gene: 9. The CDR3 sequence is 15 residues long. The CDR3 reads CASSVGGSGVYEQYF. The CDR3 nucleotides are TGCGCCAGCAGCGTGGGTGGTAGCGGGGTCTACGAGCAGTACTTC.

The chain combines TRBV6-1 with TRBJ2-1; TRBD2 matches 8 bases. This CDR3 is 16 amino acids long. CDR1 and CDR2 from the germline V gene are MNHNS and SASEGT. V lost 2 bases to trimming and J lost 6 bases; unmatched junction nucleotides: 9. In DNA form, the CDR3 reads TGTGCCAGCAGTGAAAAGAAGCGGGGGCCTTTCAATGAGCAGTTCTTC. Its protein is CASSEKKRGPFNEQFF.

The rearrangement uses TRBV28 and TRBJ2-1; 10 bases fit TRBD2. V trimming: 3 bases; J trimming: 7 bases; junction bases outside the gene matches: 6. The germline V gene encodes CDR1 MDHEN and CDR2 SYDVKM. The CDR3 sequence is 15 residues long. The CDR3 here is CASSFLRAGGNEQFF. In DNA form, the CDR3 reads TGTGCCAGCAGTTTTTTGCGAGCGGGGGGGAATGAGCAGTTCTTC.

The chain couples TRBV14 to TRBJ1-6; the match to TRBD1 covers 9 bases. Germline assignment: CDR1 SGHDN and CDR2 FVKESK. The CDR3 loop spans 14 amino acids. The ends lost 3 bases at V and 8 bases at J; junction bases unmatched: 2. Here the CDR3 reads CASSHRQGDSPLHF. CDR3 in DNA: TGTGCCAGCAGCCACCGACAGGGGGATTCACCCCTCCACTTT.

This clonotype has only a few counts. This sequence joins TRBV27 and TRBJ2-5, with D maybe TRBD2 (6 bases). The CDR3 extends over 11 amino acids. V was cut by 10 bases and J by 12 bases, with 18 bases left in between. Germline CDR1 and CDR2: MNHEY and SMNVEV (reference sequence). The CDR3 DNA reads TGTGCCAAAGGAGGGCAGCGAGAGGAGTACTTC. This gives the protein CAKGGQREEYF.

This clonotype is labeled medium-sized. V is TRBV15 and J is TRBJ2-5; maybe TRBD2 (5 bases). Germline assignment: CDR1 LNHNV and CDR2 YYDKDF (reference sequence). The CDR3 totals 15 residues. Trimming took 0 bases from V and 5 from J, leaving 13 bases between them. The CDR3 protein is CATSRDELVWETQYF. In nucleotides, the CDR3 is TGTGCCACCAGCAGAGACGAACTAGTTTGGGAGACCCAGTACTTC.

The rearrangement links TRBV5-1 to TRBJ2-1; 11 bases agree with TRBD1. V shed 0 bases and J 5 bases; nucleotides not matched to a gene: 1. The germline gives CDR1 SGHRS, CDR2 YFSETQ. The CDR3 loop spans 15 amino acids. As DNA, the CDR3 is TGCGCCAGCAGCTTGGGGACAGGGGGCCACAATGAGCAGTTCTTC. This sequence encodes CASSLGTGGHNEQFF. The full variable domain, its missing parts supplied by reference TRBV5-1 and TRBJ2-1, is KAGVTQTPRYLIKTRGQQVTLSCSPISGHRSVSWYQQTPGQGLQFLFEYFSETQRNKGNFPGRFSGRQFSNSRSEMNVSTLELGDSALYLCASSLGTGGHNEQFFGPGTRLTVL.

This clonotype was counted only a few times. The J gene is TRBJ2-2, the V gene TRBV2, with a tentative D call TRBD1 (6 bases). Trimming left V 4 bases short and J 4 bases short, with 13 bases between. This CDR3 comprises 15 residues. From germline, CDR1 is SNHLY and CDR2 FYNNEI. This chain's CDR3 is CASSASGHPTGELFF. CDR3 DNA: TGTGCCAGCAGTGCATCGGGACACCCCACCGGGGAGCTGTTTTTT.

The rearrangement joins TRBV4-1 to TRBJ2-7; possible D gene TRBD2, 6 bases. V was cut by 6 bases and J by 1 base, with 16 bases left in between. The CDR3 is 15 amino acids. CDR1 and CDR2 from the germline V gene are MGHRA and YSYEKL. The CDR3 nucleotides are TGCGCCAGCAGTTGGGAGGCTAGAAAATCCTACGAGCAGTACTTC. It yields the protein CASSWEARKSYEQYF.

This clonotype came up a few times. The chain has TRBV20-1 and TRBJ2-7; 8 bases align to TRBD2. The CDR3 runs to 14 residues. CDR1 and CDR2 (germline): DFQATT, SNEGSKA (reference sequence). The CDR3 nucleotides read TGCGGTGTCCCCACTAGCGGACACTCCTACGAGCAGTACTTC. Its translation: CGVPTSGHSYEQYF.

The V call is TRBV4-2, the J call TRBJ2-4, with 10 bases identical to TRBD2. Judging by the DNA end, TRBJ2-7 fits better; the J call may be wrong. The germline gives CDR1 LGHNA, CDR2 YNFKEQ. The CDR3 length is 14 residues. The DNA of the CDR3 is TGTGCCAGCAGTCATAGCGGGGGGAACTACGAGCAGTACTTC. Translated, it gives CASSHSGGNYEQYF.

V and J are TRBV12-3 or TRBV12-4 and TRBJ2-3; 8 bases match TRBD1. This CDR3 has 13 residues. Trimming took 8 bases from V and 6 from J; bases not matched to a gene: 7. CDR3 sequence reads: CASETGAFDTQYF. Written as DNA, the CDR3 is TGTGCCAGCGAGACAGGGGCTTTCGATACGCAGTATTTT.

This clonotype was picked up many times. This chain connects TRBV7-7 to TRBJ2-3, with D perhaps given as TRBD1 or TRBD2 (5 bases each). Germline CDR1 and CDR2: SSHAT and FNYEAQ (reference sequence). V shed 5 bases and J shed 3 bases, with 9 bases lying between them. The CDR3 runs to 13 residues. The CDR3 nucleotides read TGTGCCAGCAGCCTCAGGGAGACAGATACGCAGTATTTT. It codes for CASSLRETDTQYF.

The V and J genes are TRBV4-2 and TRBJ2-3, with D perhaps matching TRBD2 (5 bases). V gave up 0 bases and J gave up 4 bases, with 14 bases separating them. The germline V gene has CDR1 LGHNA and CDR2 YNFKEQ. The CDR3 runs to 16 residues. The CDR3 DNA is TGTGCCAGCAGCCAAGAAGCGGTAGAGGGTCCAGATACGCAGTATTTT. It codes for CASSQEAVEGPDTQYF.

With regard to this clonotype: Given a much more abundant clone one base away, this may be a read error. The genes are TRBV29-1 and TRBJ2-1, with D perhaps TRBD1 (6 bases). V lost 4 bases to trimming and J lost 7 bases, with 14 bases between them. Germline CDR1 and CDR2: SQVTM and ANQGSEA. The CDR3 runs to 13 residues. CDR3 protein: CSVVNRVGNEQFF. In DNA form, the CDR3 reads TGCAGCGTTGTCAACAGGGTAGGGAATGAGCAGTTCTTC.

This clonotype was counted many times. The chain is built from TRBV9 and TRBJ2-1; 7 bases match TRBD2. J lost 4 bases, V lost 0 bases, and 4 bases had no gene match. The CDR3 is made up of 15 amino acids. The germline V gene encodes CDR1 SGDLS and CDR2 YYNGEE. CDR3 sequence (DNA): TGTGCCAGCAGCGTAGGTTCTAGCGGTTACAATGAGCAGTTCTTC. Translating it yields CASSVGSSGYNEQFF.

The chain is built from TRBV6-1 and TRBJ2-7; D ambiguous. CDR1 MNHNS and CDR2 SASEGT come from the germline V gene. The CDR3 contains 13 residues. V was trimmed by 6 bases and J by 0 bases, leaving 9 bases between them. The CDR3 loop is CASSTTYSYEQYF. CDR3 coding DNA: TGTGCCAGCAGCACGACATACTCCTACGAGCAGTACTTC.